Presented here are 22 T cell receptor beta chains from one specimen sequenced in a study of T cell responses to AZD1222 COVID-19 vaccine (dated by TCRdb to the early 2020s). Read against the paper, the sample's time point label means: baseline before first vaccination. Library prep was done by the immunoSEQ multiplex PCR assay. Here the immuneACCESS table is served through TCRdb, limited to in-frame sequences with V and J called. Missing clones are a known gap in these copies; in checked studies unresolved V genes cover under half, and the rest lacks a known reason. This sample holds 85,000 to 100,000 clones; 85% to 95% were observed only once. The ten largest make up roughly an eighth of the sample. Sequenced here: peripheral blood, sampled on day 0 of AZD1222 vaccination. The source of these receptors is an adult in good health.

The chain links TRBV2 to TRBJ1-4, with D possibly being TRBD1 (6 bases). V shed 6 bases and J shed 8 bases, with 10 bases lying between them. Germline-derived CDR1 and CDR2 are SNHLY and FYNNEI. This CDR3 is built from 12 residues. This CDR3 is CASRKQGEKLFF. CDR3 in DNA: TGTGCCAGCAGGAAACAGGGAGAAAAACTGTTTTTT.

V is TRBV5-6 and J is TRBJ1-1; D is uncertain. There are 14 residues in the CDR3. Germline V gene lookup returns CDR1 SGHDT and CDR2 YYEEEE. V lost 1 base, J lost 8 bases, and 15 bases lay in between. CDR3 DNA sequence: TGTGCCAGCAGCTTGTATCAAGTACGACCCGAAGCTTTCTTT. Encoded protein: CASSLYQVRPEAFF.

The chain couples TRBV7-8 to TRBJ1-2; no clear D. V was shortened by 5 bases and J by 2 bases, with 9 bases between the two germline ends. Germline CDR1 is SGHVS and CDR2 is FQNEAQ. The CDR3 has 13 residues. The CDR3 DNA follows: TGTGCCAGCAGCCCAGCGGAGAACTATGGCTACACCTTC. Protein product: CASSPAENYGYTF.

The chain couples TRBV6-6 to TRBJ2-2; TRBD1 is a possible D gene (5 bases). The CDR3 runs 13 residues. V lost 5 bases and J lost 8, with 12 bases in between. Looked up from germline, CDR1 is MNHNY and CDR2 is SVGAGI (reference sequence). CDR3: CASSNLDKGELFF. CDR3 sequence (DNA): TGTGCCAGCAGTAACTTGGACAAGGGGGAGCTGTTTTTT.

The CDR3 here is CASASGLAANPANTGELFF. DNA for the CDR3: TGTGCTAGTGCTTCCGGACTAGCGGCCAACCCCGCGAACACCGGGGAGCTGTTTTTT. The chain employs TRBV12-5 and TRBJ2-2, with 10 bases aligning to TRBD2. Losses at the gene ends were 7 bases for V and 0 bases for J; bases not matched to a gene: 14. The CDR3 extends over 19 amino acids. Germline CDR1 reads LGHNT; CDR2 reads FRNRAP.

V usage is TRBV3-1 (or the pseudogene TRBV3-2) and J usage is TRBJ1-1; D is unresolved. V lost 3 bases and J lost 8, with 7 bases in between. This CDR3 has 11 amino acids. Germline assignment: CDR1 LGHDT and CDR2 YNNKEL (reference sequence). The DNA of the CDR3 is TGTGCCAGCAGCCAGAGGGCAGAAGCTTTCTTT. It translates to CASSQRAEAFF.

CDR3 sequence: CASSLAGKGMGNTIYF. The DNA of the CDR3 is TGTGCCAGCAGCTTAGCCGGGAAGGGGATGGGAAACACCATATATTTT. The chain links TRBV7-2 to TRBJ1-3; D is perhaps TRBD1 (5 bases). The V gene lost 0 bases and the J gene lost 4 bases, with 13 bases spanning the gap. In germline, CDR1 is SGHTA, CDR2 FQGNSA. The length of the CDR3 is 16 residues.

The chain links TRBV5-1 to TRBJ2-7; 9 bases fit TRBD1. The CDR3 is made up of 14 amino acids. The germline V gene has CDR1 SGHRS and CDR2 YFSETQ. Trimming at V came to 1 base and at J to 2 bases, leaving 1 base not matched to a gene. The chain's CDR3 is CASSLRDRAYEQYF. CDR3 DNA: TGCGCCAGCAGCTTGCGGGACAGGGCCTACGAGCAGTACTTC. The whole variable domain, remainder taken from reference TRBV5-1 and TRBJ2-7, is KAGVTQTPRYLIKTRGQQVTLSCSPISGHRSVSWYQQTPGQGLQFLFEYFSETQRNKGNFPGRFSGRQFSNSRSEMNVSTLELGDSALYLCASSLRDRAYEQYFGPGTRLTVT.

The chain has TRBV4-3 and TRBJ2-6; D is possibly TRBD2 (5 bases). Per the germline V gene, CDR1 is LGHNA and CDR2 is YSLEER. The CDR3 has 16 residues. V was cut by 3 bases and J by 0 bases, with 9 bases left in between. The CDR3 DNA reads as TGCGCCAGCAGCCACGCGGGTAACTCTGGGGCCAACGTCCTGACTTTC. This encodes CASSHAGNSGANVLTF.

The genes are TRBV11-1 and TRBJ2-1; 7 bases agree with TRBD1. The CDR3 consists of 13 residues. CDR1 and CDR2 from the germline V gene are SGHAT and FQDESV (reference sequence). The ends lost 5 bases at V and 9 bases at J; junction bases unmatched: 7. The CDR3 coding sequence is TGTGCCAGCAGCCTACAGGGGAAGGGTGAGCAGTTCTTC. It translates to CASSLQGKGEQFF.

V usage is TRBV12-3 or TRBV12-4 and J usage is TRBJ2-7; D unresolved. V was clipped by 8 bases and J by 1 base, with 12 bases between them. The CDR3 loop spans 13 amino acids. CDR3 region: CASSAGRSYEQYF. In DNA form, the CDR3 reads TGTGCCAGCTCCGCTGGGCGGTCCTACGAGCAGTACTTC.

This sequence joins TRBV24-1 and TRBJ1-3; D gene uncertain. The germline CDR1 and CDR2 sequences are KGHDR and SFDVKD. This CDR3 region has 12 residues. The V and J ends lost 1 base and 3 bases respectively, with 0 bases between them. This CDR3 is CATSDFGNTIYF. The CDR3 bases are TGTGCCACCAGTGATTTTGGAAACACCATATATTTT.

This rearrangement joins TRBV6-5 to TRBJ2-6, with D unclear. The CDR3 runs to 14 residues. CDR1 is MNHEY and CDR2 is SVGAGI in the germline V gene. V was trimmed by 6 bases and J by 0 bases, leaving 6 bases between them. CDR3 residues: CASREISGANVLTF. The CDR3 nucleotides are TGTGCCAGCAGAGAGATCTCTGGGGCCAACGTCCTGACTTTC.

This chain joins TRBV19 and TRBJ2-3; TRBD1 matches 7 bases. V was clipped by 10 bases and J by 3 bases; unmatched bases: 13. The V gene's germline CDR1 is LNHDA and CDR2 SQIVND (reference sequence). The CDR3 is 15 amino acids. The CDR3, as DNA: TGTGCCACCAGGGAGACAGGGTTCCGGACAGATACGCAGTATTTT. Translated: CATRETGFRTDTQYF.

This clone showed up just once. V is TRBV6-2 or TRBV6-3 and J is TRBJ2-7; TRBD2 aligns across 8 bases. Germline CDR1 is MNHEY and CDR2 is SVGEGT. This CDR3 is built from 15 residues. V dropped 5 bases and J dropped 2; count of bases not matched to a gene: 8. The CDR3 DNA reads TGTGCCAGCAGTCCAATCGGGAGGGAGGCCTACGAGCAGTACTTC. It translates to CASSPIGREAYEQYF.

This clone has a single count. This chain uses TRBV19 with TRBJ1-5; D not resolved. Germline V gene sequence: CDR1 LNHDA, CDR2 SQIVND (reference sequence). This CDR3 region has 16 residues. Trimming shortened V by 3 bases and J by 2 bases, and 14 bases separated the two germline ends. CDR3 in DNA: TGTGCCAGTAGTATCTCCGCAGGCTCGGGCAATCAGCCCCAGCATTTT. This codes for CASSISAGSGNQPQHF.

This clone showed up just once. CDR3 coding DNA: TGTGCCAGCAGTTTGAGCGGCCTCTACAATGAGCAGTTCTTC. Translated, it gives CASSLSGLYNEQFF. The chain has TRBV27 and TRBJ2-1, with a weak D call TRBD2 (5 bases). V was cut by 3 bases and J by 3 bases, with 9 bases left in between. The germline V gene encodes CDR1 MNHEY and CDR2 SMNVEV (reference sequence). CDR3 length: 14 residues.

This clone was seen once. This sequence joins TRBV6-5 and TRBJ1-6, with D possibly being TRBD1 (5 bases). V was trimmed by 0 bases and J by 9 bases, leaving 15 bases between them. This CDR3 contains 16 residues. Looked up from germline, CDR1 is MNHEY and CDR2 is SVGAGI. The CDR3 DNA is TGTGCCAGCAGTTACTCGGGCCTAGGGGTGGGTTCACCCCTCCACTTT. This encodes CASSYSGLGVGSPLHF.

The rearrangement links TRBV30 to TRBJ2-1; D might be TRBD2 (6 bases). Deletions cut 3 bases from V and 4 bases from J, with 7 bases between. The CDR3 contains 12 residues. The germline gives CDR1 GTSNPN, CDR2 SVGIG (reference sequence). CDR3 coding DNA: TGTGCCTGGAGCGGACTATACAATGAGCAGTTCTTC. It translates to CAWSGLYNEQFF.

CDR3 coding DNA: TGTGCCAGCTGGCGGACTAGCGGGAGAGGATACACAGATACGCAGTATTTT. Translated, it gives CASWRTSGRGYTDTQYF. V and J are TRBV5-4 and TRBJ2-3; 13 bases line up with TRBD2. The junction had 10 bases not matched to a gene; V was cut back by 7 bases and J by 2 bases. The CDR3 is 17 amino acids. Germline lookup yields CDR1 SGHNT and CDR2 YYREEE (reference sequence).

The rearrangement uses TRBV7-9 and TRBJ2-5; TRBD1 is a possible D gene (5 bases). CDR1 SEHNR and CDR2 FQNEAQ come from the germline V gene (reference sequence). V dropped 5 bases and J dropped 4 bases, with 11 bases sitting between them. This CDR3 contains 13 residues. The CDR3 DNA follows: TGTGCCAGCAGCCTCCTTCAGGGAGAGACCCAGTACTTC. Amino acids: CASSLLQGETQYF.

The V gene is TRBV27, the J gene TRBJ2-2, with D possibly called TRBD1 or TRBD2 (5 bases each). Germline loops: CDR1 MNHEY, CDR2 SMNVEV (reference sequence). Between the trimmed V and J ends, which lost 6 bases and 7 bases, there was a span of 12 bases. This CDR3 is built from 13 residues. Here the CDR3 reads CASSWDRDGELFF. DNA for the CDR3: TGTGCCAGCAGCTGGGACCGAGACGGGGAGCTGTTTTTT.